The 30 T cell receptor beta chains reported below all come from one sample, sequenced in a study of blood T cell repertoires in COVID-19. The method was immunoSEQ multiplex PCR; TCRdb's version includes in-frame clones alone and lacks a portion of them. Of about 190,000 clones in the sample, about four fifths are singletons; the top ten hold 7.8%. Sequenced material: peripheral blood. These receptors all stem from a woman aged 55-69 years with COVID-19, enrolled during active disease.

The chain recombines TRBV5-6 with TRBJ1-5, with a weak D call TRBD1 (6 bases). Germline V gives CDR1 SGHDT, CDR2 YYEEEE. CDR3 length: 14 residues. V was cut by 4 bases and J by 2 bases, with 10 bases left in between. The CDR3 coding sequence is TGTGCCAGCAGCACAGGGTTTGGCAATCAGCCCCAGCATTTT. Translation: CASSTGFGNQPQHF.

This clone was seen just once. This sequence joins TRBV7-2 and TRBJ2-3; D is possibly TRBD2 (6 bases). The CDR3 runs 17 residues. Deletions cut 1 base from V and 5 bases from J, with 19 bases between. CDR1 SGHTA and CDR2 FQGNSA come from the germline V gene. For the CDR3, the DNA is TGTGCCAGCAGCTTAGACAGACTTGGGGGGTCGGGAGATACGCAGTATTTT. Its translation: CASSLDRLGGSGDTQYF.

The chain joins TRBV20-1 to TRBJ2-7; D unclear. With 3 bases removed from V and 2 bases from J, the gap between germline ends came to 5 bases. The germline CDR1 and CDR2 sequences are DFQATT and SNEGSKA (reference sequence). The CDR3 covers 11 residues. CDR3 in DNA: TGCAGTGCTAGTACACCCTACGAGCAGTACGTC. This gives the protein CSASTPYEQYV.

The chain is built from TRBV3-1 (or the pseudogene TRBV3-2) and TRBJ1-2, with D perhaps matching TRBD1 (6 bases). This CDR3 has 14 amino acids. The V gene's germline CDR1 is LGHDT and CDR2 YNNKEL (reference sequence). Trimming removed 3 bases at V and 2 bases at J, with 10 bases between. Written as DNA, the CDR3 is TGTGCCAGCAGCCAGTTAGGGGGAAACTATGGCTACACCTTC. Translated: CASSQLGGNYGYTF.

The CDR3 region has the DNA TGTGCCAGTATGGAAGCAGGGAGCAATCAGCCCCAGCATTTT. Translated, it gives CASMEAGSNQPQHF. This chain connects TRBV19 to TRBJ1-5; maybe TRBD1 (5 bases). CDR1 LNHDA and CDR2 SQIVND come from the germline V gene (reference sequence). The CDR3 runs to 14 residues. V lost 7 bases and J lost 1, with 11 bases in between.

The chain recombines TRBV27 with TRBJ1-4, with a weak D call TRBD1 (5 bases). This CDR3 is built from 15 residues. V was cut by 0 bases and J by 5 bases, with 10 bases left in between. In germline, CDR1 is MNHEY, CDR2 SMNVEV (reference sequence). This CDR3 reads CASSLSRGTNEKLFF. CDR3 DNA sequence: TGTGCCAGCAGTTTATCGCGCGGGACGAATGAAAAACTGTTTTTT.

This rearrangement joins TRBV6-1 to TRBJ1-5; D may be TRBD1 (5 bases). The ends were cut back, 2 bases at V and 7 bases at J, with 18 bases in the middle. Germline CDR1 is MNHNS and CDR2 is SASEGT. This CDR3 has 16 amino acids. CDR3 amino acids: CASSEFWTPGIQPQHF. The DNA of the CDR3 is TGTGCCAGCAGTGAATTCTGGACACCCGGAATACAGCCCCAGCATTTT.

The CDR3 here is CASSHALSGLAGGETQYF. As DNA, the CDR3 is TGTGCCAGCAGCCACGCCCTTTCGGGACTAGCGGGAGGAGAGACCCAGTACTTC. The chain joins TRBV3-1 (or the pseudogene TRBV3-2) to TRBJ2-5, with 15 bases fitting TRBD2. The junction had 9 bases not matched to a gene; V was cut back by 3 bases and J by 4 bases. This CDR3 region has 18 residues. CDR1 is LGHDT and CDR2 is YNNKEL in the germline V gene (reference sequence).

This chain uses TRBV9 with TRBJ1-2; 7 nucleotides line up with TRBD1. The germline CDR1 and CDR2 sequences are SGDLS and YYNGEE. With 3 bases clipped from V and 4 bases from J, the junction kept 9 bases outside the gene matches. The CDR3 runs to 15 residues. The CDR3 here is CASSAMTGSAYGYTF. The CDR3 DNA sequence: TGTGCCAGCAGCGCTATGACAGGGTCGGCCTATGGCTACACCTTC. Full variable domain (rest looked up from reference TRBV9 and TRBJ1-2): DSGVTQTPKHLITATGQRVTLRCSPRSGDLSVYWYQQSLDQGLQFLIQYYNGEERAKGNILERFSAQQFPDLHSELNLSSLELGDSALYFCASSAMTGSAYGYTFGSGTRLTVV.

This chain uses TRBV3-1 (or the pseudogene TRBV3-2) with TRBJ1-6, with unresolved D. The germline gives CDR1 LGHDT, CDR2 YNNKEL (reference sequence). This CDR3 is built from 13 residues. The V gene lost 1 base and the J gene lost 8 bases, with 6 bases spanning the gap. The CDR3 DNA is TGTGCCAGCAGCCAAGTTCGGGATTCACCCCTCCACTTT. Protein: CASSQVRDSPLHF.

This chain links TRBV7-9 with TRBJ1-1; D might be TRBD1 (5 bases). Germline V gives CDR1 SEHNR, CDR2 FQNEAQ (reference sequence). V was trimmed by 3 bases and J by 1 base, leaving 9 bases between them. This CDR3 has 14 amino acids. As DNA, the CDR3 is TGTGCCAGCAGCTTGCCAAGGGGGAACACTGAAGCTTTCTTT. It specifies CASSLPRGNTEAFF.

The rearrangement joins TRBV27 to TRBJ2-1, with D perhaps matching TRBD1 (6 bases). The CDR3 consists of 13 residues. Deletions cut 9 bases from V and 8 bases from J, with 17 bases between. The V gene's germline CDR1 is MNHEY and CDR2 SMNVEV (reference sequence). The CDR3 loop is CARPGTLGDEQFF. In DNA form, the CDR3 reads TGTGCCAGGCCCGGGACACTTGGGGATGAGCAGTTCTTC.

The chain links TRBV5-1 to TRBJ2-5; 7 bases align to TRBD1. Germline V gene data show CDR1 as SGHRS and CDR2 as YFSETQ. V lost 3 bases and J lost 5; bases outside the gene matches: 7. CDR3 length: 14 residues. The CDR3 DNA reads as TGCGCCAGCAGCTCCCGACAGGGTCCGGAGACCCAGTACTTC. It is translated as CASSSRQGPETQYF.

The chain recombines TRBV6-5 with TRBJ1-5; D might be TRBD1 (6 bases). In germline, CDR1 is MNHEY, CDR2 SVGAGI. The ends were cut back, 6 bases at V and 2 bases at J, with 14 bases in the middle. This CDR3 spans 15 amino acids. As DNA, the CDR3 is TGTGCCAGCAGAAGACAGGCTGGGGGCAATCAGCCCCAGCATTTT. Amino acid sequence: CASRRQAGGNQPQHF.

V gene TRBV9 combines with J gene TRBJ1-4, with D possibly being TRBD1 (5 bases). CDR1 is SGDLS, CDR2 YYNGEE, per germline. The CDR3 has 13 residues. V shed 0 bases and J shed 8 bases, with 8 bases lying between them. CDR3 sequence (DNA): TGTGCCAGCAGCGTAGGCAGGGCAGAAAAACTGTTTTTT. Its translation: CASSVGRAEKLFF.

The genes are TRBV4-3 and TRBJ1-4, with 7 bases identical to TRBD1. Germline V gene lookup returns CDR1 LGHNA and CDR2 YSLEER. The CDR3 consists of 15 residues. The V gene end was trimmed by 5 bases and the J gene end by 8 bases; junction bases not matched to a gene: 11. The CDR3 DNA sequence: TGCGCCAGCAGCAGTAGTACAGGGGCGCAGGAAAAACTGTTTTTT. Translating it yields CASSSSTGAQEKLFF.

The CDR3 nucleotides read TGTGCCAGCATCCACAGGGGAGGCACCGGGGAGCTGTTTTTT. Its translation is CASIHRGGTGELFF. This chain connects TRBV2 to TRBJ2-2; a weak D match, TRBD1 (7 bases). V was pared by 7 bases and J by 4 bases, with 13 bases between. The CDR3 is 14 residues long. Per the germline V gene, CDR1 is SNHLY and CDR2 is FYNNEI.

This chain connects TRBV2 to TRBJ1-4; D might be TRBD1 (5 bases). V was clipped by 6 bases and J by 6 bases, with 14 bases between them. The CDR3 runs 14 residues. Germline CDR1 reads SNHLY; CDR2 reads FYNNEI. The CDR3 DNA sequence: TGTGCCAGCAGCGACAGCGTCCTCTATGAAAAACTGTTTTTT. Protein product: CASSDSVLYEKLFF.

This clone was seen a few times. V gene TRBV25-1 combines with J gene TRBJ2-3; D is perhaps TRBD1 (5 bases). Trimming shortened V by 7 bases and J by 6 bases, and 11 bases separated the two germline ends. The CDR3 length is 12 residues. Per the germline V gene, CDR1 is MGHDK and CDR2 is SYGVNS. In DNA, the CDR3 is TGTGCCAGCACTAGTGGGGCGGATACGCAGTATTTT. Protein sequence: CASTSGADTQYF.

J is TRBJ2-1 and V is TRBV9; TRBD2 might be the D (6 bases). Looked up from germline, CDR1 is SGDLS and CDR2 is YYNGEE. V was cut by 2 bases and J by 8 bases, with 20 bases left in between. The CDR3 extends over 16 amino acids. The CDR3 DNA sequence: TGTGCCAGCAGCGTGATGGGTAGCGGAGTCGTCGATGAGCAGTTCTTC. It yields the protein CASSVMGSGVVDEQFF.

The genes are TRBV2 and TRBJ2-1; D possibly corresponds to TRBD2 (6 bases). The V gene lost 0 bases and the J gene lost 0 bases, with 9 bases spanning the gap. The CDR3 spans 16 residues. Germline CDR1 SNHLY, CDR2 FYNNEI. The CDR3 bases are TGTGCCAGCAGTGAAGCGCGACTAGGCTCCTACAATGAGCAGTTCTTC. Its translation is CASSEARLGSYNEQFF.

CDR3 loop: CASSLPAGDGRPGANVLTF. CDR3 DNA: TGTGCCAGCAGCCTACCTGCGGGGGATGGTCGTCCTGGGGCCAACGTCCTGACTTTC. The chain carries TRBV7-9 and TRBJ2-6; 7 bases are a match to TRBD2. Trimming cost V 5 bases and J 2 bases; bases outside gene matches: 15. Germline values: CDR1 SEHNR, CDR2 FQNEAQ (reference sequence). This CDR3 region has 19 residues.

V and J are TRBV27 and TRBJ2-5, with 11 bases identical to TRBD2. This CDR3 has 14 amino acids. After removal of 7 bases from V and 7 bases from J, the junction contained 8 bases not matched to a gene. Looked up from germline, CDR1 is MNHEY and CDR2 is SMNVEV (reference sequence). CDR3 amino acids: CASTTTSGVGTQYF. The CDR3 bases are TGTGCCAGCACTACGACTAGCGGGGTTGGGACCCAGTACTTC.

CDR3 nucleotides: TGTGCCAGCAGCTTAGGAGAGGGCAGCTACACCTTC. It encodes CASSLGEGSYTF. J is TRBJ1-2 and V is TRBV7-2; D call uncertain. The V gene lost 1 base and the J gene lost 9 bases, with 9 bases spanning the gap. Germline V gene data show CDR1 as SGHTA and CDR2 as FQGNSA. CDR3 size: 12 residues.

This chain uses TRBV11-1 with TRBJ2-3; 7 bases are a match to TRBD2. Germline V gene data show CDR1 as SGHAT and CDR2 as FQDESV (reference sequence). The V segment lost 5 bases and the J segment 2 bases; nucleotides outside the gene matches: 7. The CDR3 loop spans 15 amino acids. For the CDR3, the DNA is TGTGCCAGCAGCCCCAGGCGGGGGACCACAGATACGCAGTATTTT. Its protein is CASSPRRGTTDTQYF.

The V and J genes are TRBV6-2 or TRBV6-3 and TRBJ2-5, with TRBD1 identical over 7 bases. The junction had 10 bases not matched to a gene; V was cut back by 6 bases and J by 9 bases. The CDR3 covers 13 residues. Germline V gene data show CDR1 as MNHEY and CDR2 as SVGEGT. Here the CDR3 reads CASSPNRGAAQYF. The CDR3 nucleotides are TGTGCCAGCAGCCCTAACAGGGGTGCGGCCCAGTACTTC.

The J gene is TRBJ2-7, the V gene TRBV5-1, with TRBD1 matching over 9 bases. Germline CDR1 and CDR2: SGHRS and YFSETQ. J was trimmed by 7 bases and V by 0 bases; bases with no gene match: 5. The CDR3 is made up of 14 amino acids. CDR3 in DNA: TGCGCCAGCAGCTTGGGGGACAGGGTGGAAGAGCAGTACTTC. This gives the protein CASSLGDRVEEQYF.

The CDR3 DNA sequence: TGTGCCAGCAGCCAAGATCAGGGGGCGGCTGAAGCTTTCTTT. Translated: CASSQDQGAAEAFF. The V call is TRBV14, the J call TRBJ1-1; TRBD1 matches at 8 bases. J lost 6 bases, V lost 0 bases, and 3 bases had no gene match. The germline V gene has CDR1 SGHDN and CDR2 FVKESK. The CDR3 has 14 amino acids.

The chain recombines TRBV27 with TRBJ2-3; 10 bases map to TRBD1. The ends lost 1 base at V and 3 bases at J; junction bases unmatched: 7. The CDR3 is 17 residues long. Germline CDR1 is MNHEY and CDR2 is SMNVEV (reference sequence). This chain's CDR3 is CASSLWDRGGGTDTQYF. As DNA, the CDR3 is TGTGCCAGCAGTTTATGGGACAGGGGAGGTGGAACAGATACGCAGTATTTT.

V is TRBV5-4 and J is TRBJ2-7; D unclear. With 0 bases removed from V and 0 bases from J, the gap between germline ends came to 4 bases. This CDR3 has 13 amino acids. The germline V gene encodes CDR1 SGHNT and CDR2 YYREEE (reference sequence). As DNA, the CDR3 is TGTGCCAGCAGCTTGGAGCGCTCCTACGAGCAGTACTTC. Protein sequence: CASSLERSYEQYF.